The next 30 T cell receptor beta chains were all read from a single sample in a study of T cells expressing NK-cell markers. Reprocessing the 5' RACE reads, TCRdb reports a single entry for every CDR3 protein and omits DNA. The sample has 300,000 to 450,000 distinct CDR3 sequences. Sequenced: blood T cells: a sorted CD56 or NKG2C T cell subset, CD4+ or CD8+ T cells, or bulk PBMC T cells (not recorded which). The origin of the receptors is a man aged 18 to 69 in good health.

V usage is TRBV6-5 and J usage is TRBJ2-2. Germline V lookup: CDR1 MNHEY, CDR2 SVGAGI. This CDR3 is built from 13 residues. The CDR3 is CASSYDQNGELFF.

This sequence joins TRBV25-1 and TRBJ2-3; there is no DNA to check the TCRdb D call of TRBD1. The length of the CDR3 is 14 residues. Germline CDR1 and CDR2: MGHDK and SYGVNS. CDR3 protein: CASKRTGSTDTQYF. The variable domain in full, with the rest retrieved from reference TRBV25-1 and TRBJ2-3, is EADIYQTPRYLVIGTGKKITLECSQTMGHDKMYWYQQDPGMELHLIHYSYGVNSTEKGDLSSESTVSRIRTEHFPLTLESARPSHTSQYLCASKRTGSTDTQYFGPGTRLTVL.

The gene calls are TRBV12-3 or TRBV12-4 and TRBJ2-7; the D gene TCRdb calls, TRBD1, cannot be checked with no DNA. The length of the CDR3 is 15 residues. The CDR3 loop is CASSPTGDRAHEQYF.

The chain combines TRBV25-1 with TRBJ1-6; TCRdb's D call of TRBD1 is untestable without DNA. The CDR3 length is 17 residues. Germline V gene sequence: CDR1 MGHDK, CDR2 SYGVNS. The CDR3 protein is CASSERKGTAIDSPLHF. Complete variable domain (other parts from reference TRBV25-1 and TRBJ1-6): EADIYQTPRYLVIGTGKKITLECSQTMGHDKMYWYQQDPGMELHLIHYSYGVNSTEKGDLSSESTVSRIRTEHFPLTLESARPSHTSQYLCASSERKGTAIDSPLHFGNGTRLTVT.

The chain employs TRBV12-3 or TRBV12-4 and TRBJ2-7; TCRdb calls TRBD1, which cannot be checked without DNA. The CDR3 is made up of 15 amino acids. This chain's CDR3 is CASSSGPGKSYEQYF.

The chain is built from TRBV15 and TRBJ2-3; TCRdb's D call, TRBD1, is unchecked because there is no DNA. Germline V gives CDR1 LNHNV, CDR2 YYDKDF (reference sequence). This CDR3 region has 14 residues. This CDR3 reads CATGEQGSRDTQYF.

The chain is built from TRBV2 and TRBJ2-2. The CDR3 loop spans 13 amino acids. The germline V gene encodes CDR1 SNHLY and CDR2 FYNNEI. CDR3 residues: CASMRFDTGELFF.

The chain recombines TRBV6-1 with TRBJ2-7; with no DNA, the TCRdb D assignment of TRBD1 cannot be verified. CDR1 is MNHNS and CDR2 is SASEGT in the germline V gene. The CDR3 has 12 residues. Here the CDR3 reads CASIGTGGEQYF.

The chain recombines TRBV5-1 with TRBJ1-5; no DNA is available, so the TRBD1 call from TCRdb remains unchecked. The CDR3 covers 15 residues. The germline CDR1 and CDR2 sequences are SGHRS and YFSETQ. CDR3 sequence: CASSLVGVYNQPQHF. The whole variable domain, filled in from reference TRBV5-1 and TRBJ1-5, reads KAGVTQTPRYLIKTRGQQVTLSCSPISGHRSVSWYQQTPGQGLQFLFEYFSETQRNKGNFPGRFSGRQFSNSRSEMNVSTLELGDSALYLCASSLVGVYNQPQHFGDGTRLSIL.

The rearrangement links TRBV3-1 to TRBJ2-1; TCRdb returns TRBD2, unconfirmable since there is no DNA. This CDR3 has 18 residues. Germline V CDR1 and CDR2: LGHDT, YNNKEL (reference sequence). CDR3 loop: CASSQVTGLAGDNNEQFF.

The CDR3 sequence: CAISARGGNTEAFF. V and J are TRBV10-3 and TRBJ1-1; TCRdb outputs TRBD1, but without DNA this stays unchecked. The CDR3 length is 14 residues. Germline V gives CDR1 ENHRY, CDR2 SYGVKD.

V is TRBV11-2 and J is TRBJ1-6; TCRdb's D call of TRBD1 is untestable without DNA. This CDR3 is built from 15 residues. Germline V gene lookup returns CDR1 SGHAT and CDR2 FQNNGV. CDR3 sequence reads: CASSLEETGRSPLHF. The whole variable domain, filled in from reference TRBV11-2 and TRBJ1-6, reads EAGVAQSPRYKIIEKRQSVAFWCNPISGHATLYWYQQILGQGPKLLIQFQNNGVVDDSQLPKDRFSAERLKGVDSTLKIQPAKLEDSAVYLCASSLEETGRSPLHFGNGTRLTVT.

The chain is built from TRBV6-2 or TRBV6-3 and TRBJ2-5. CDR1 is MNHEY and CDR2 is SVGEGT in the germline V gene. The CDR3 covers 14 residues. The CDR3 region is CASSYSRSRETQYF.

The rearrangement links TRBV12-3 or TRBV12-4 to TRBJ2-3; TCRdb gives TRBD1 as the D gene, but with no DNA this cannot be confirmed. The CDR3 has 15 amino acids. CDR3 protein: CASSPRRGAGDTQYF.

The V and J genes are TRBV5-1 and TRBJ2-7. The CDR3 runs to 13 residues. The germline V gene has CDR1 SGHRS and CDR2 YFSETQ. This chain's CDR3 is CASSFSRGYEQYF.

The chain uses TRBV3-1 and TRBJ2-5; TCRdb returns TRBD2, unconfirmable since there is no DNA. CDR3 length equals 17 residues. In germline, CDR1 is LGHDT, CDR2 YNNKEL (reference sequence). The CDR3 reads CASSRRIIAGGQETQYF.

The chain has TRBV5-5 and TRBJ2-7; the TCRdb call, TRBD1, lacks DNA for checking. The CDR3 spans 15 residues. Germline-derived CDR1 and CDR2 are SGHKS and YYEKEE (reference sequence). The chain's CDR3 is CASSSRGTGPSEQYF.

V is TRBV9 and J is TRBJ1-2; the TCRdb D gene call, TRBD1, has no DNA to confirm it. The CDR3 runs 14 residues. Germline CDR1 SGDLS, CDR2 YYNGEE. CDR3: CASSGGQGNYGYTF. Variable domain in full (rest from reference TRBV9 and TRBJ1-2): DSGVTQTPKHLITATGQRVTLRCSPRSGDLSVYWYQQSLDQGLQFLIQYYNGEERAKGNILERFSAQQFPDLHSELNLSSLELGDSALYFCASSGGQGNYGYTFGSGTRLTVV.

The J gene is TRBJ1-5, the V gene TRBV7-9; the TCRdb call, TRBD1, lacks DNA for checking. This CDR3 comprises 13 residues. Germline V lookup: CDR1 SEHNR, CDR2 FQNEAQ (reference sequence). The CDR3 region is CASSFGQGSPQHF.

The chain joins TRBV6-1 to TRBJ2-5; checking the TCRdb D call of TRBD2 is not possible without DNA. From germline, CDR1 is MNHNS and CDR2 SASEGT. This CDR3 is 13 amino acids long. CDR3 residues: CASSEAALVGKYF.

The V and J genes are TRBV6-2 or TRBV6-3 and TRBJ2-5; no DNA is available, so the TRBD2 call from TCRdb remains unchecked. Looked up from germline, CDR1 is MNHEY and CDR2 is SVGEGT. The CDR3 contains 16 residues. The CDR3: CASSYRFGGGQETQYF.

The V and J genes are TRBV29-1 and TRBJ2-7; without DNA, the TCRdb call of TRBD1 cannot be checked. The CDR3 totals 16 residues. Germline V gene data show CDR1 as SQVTM and CDR2 as ANQGSEA. The CDR3 spells CSVIVLQRQGAYEQYF.

The J gene is TRBJ2-3, the V gene TRBV7-9. Germline V gives CDR1 SEHNR, CDR2 FQNEAQ (reference sequence). The CDR3 is made up of 15 amino acids. The CDR3 loop reads CASSLYPWSTDTQYF.

The V call is TRBV20-1, the J call TRBJ1-4; TCRdb outputs TRBD1, but without DNA this stays unchecked. The CDR3 totals 14 residues. CDR1 and CDR2 (germline): DFQATT, SNEGSKA (reference sequence). The CDR3 region is CSAEVGQQAEKLFF.

CDR3 in amino acids: CASSPRVTNTGELFF. The V gene is TRBV18, the J gene TRBJ2-2. From germline, CDR1 is KGHSH and CDR2 LQKENI. This CDR3 has 15 residues.

The rearrangement links TRBV7-9 to TRBJ2-1; TCRdb outputs TRBD2, but without DNA this stays unchecked. The germline gives CDR1 SEHNR, CDR2 FQNEAQ (reference sequence). The CDR3 covers 15 residues. This chain's CDR3 is CASSLGTSGNNEQFF.

This sequence joins TRBV11-2 and TRBJ2-4; the D call of TRBD2 rests on TCRdb alone, since no DNA is present to check it. This CDR3 contains 18 residues. Germline loops: CDR1 SGHAT, CDR2 FQNNGV. CDR3 protein: CASSLVGTSGGAVYIQYF. Full variable domain (outside the CDR3, taken from reference TRBV11-2 and TRBJ2-4): EAGVAQSPRYKIIEKRQSVAFWCNPISGHATLYWYQQILGQGPKLLIQFQNNGVVDDSQLPKDRFSAERLKGVDSTLKIQPAKLEDSAVYLCASSLVGTSGGAVYIQYFGAGTRLSVL.

The V and J genes are TRBV7-2 and TRBJ2-5; TCRdb picks TRBD2, but there is no DNA to check that call. Germline V gene sequence: CDR1 SGHTA, CDR2 FQGNSA. The CDR3 totals 14 residues. The CDR3 loop is CASSPSRYQETQYF. Filled out from reference TRBV7-2 and TRBJ2-5, the complete variable domain reads GAGVSQSPSNKVTEKGKDVELRCDPISGHTALYWYRQSLGQGLEFLIYFQGNSAPDKSGLPSDRFSAERTGGSVSTLTIQRTQQEDSAVYLCASSPSRYQETQYFGPGTRLLVL.

J is TRBJ2-7 and V is TRBV9; TCRdb's D gene call, TRBD2, goes unchecked for lack of DNA. From germline, CDR1 is SGDLS and CDR2 YYNGEE. This CDR3 region has 16 residues. CDR3: CASSAGRYAWGPEQYF.

The rearrangement uses TRBV9 and TRBJ2-3; there is no DNA to check the TCRdb D call of TRBD2. Germline V gene sequence: CDR1 SGDLS, CDR2 YYNGEE. This CDR3 contains 18 residues. The CDR3 reads CASSPRGLAGAYTDTQYF.